The 18 T cell receptor beta chains reported below all come from one sample, sequenced in a study of CD8+ T cells in alopecia areata. Reverse transcription of extracted RNA yielded cDNA, which provided the sequencing template. The repertoire was sequenced with immunoSEQ multiplex PCR; TCRdb's copy has only in-frame clones and lacks some. The table includes 110,000 to 150,000 clones, about 60% detected once. The source material was CD4+ T cells sorted from blood, sampled at week 0. The receptors shown here come from a human donor with alopecia areata.

This chain joins TRBV20-1 and TRBJ2-5; D ambiguous. The CDR3 is made up of 11 amino acids. The V end lost 3 bases, the J end lost 5 bases, and 7 bases lay between the germline ends. CDR1 is DFQATT, CDR2 SNEGSKA, per germline (reference sequence). This chain's CDR3 is CSASPSETQYF. CDR3 DNA: TGCAGTGCTAGCCCCTCGGAGACCCAGTACTTC.

J is TRBJ2-1 and V is TRBV4-1; 13 bases match TRBD2. The CDR3 is made up of 16 amino acids. The germline V gene has CDR1 MGHRA and CDR2 YSYEKL. J was trimmed by 5 bases and V by 7 bases; bases with no gene match: 8. CDR3 loop: CASKGLAGRWNNEQFF. CDR3 bases: TGCGCCAGCAAGGGACTAGCGGGGAGGTGGAACAATGAGCAGTTCTTC.

The chain employs TRBV30 and TRBJ1-5; D not resolved. Germline CDR1 is GTSNPN and CDR2 is SVGIG (reference sequence). The CDR3 runs to 13 residues. The V end was cut by 4 bases, the J end by 3 bases, with 10 bases between. CDR3 in amino acids: CAWNGRANQPQHF. The CDR3 DNA reads TGTGCCTGGAACGGAAGAGCCAATCAGCCCCAGCATTTT.

This clone was seen a handful of times. The V and J genes are TRBV4-2 and TRBJ1-2; no firm D call. V dropped 0 bases and J dropped 4 bases, with 18 bases sitting between them. Germline V gene lookup returns CDR1 LGHNA and CDR2 YNFKEQ. The CDR3 runs 17 residues. CDR3 residues: CASSQEGSRGSGYGYTF. In nucleotides, the CDR3 is TGTGCCAGCAGCCAAGAGGGATCTCGGGGTTCCGGCTATGGCTACACCTTC.

This clone has just a few counts. The rearrangement joins TRBV7-9 to TRBJ1-1, with D hard to call. The CDR3 sequence is 13 residues long. CDR1 and CDR2 from the germline V gene are SEHNR and FQNEAQ (reference sequence). V was cut by 1 base and J by 4 bases, with 7 bases left in between. CDR3 sequence (DNA): TGTGCCAGCAGCTTAGGACTTGCCACTGAAGCTTTCTTT. This encodes CASSLGLATEAFF.

This clone was seen a few times. V gene TRBV29-1 combines with J gene TRBJ1-2; the D is unclear. V was pared by 0 bases and J by 8 bases, with 7 bases between. Germline V gives CDR1 SQVTM, CDR2 ANQGSEA. This CDR3 comprises 11 residues. CDR3 DNA sequence: TGCAGCGTTGAAGAGGGATTCGGCTACACCTTC. Translation: CSVEEGFGYTF.

This clone occurred a few times. The chain is built from TRBV7-2 and TRBJ2-5; TRBD2 is a possible D gene (5 bases). In germline, CDR1 is SGHTA, CDR2 FQGNSA. V lost 4 bases, J lost 4 bases, and 10 bases lay in between. This CDR3 contains 13 residues. The CDR3 nucleotides read TGTGCCAGCAGCTCCACGGCGGGAGAGACCCAGTACTTC. This encodes CASSSTAGETQYF.

This clone was seen more than once but under ten times. The same CDR3 arises from other DNA sequences in this sample as well. The rearrangement links TRBV2 to TRBJ2-4; D is possibly TRBD2 (5 bases). The CDR3 is 11 amino acids. The ends were cut back, 8 bases at V and 6 bases at J, with 8 bases in the middle. Germline values: CDR1 SNHLY, CDR2 FYNNEI. The CDR3 sequence is CASSEGNIQYF. CDR3 bases: TGTGCCAGCTCAGAGGGAAACATTCAGTACTTC.

This clone has a handful of counts. V is TRBV6-6 and J is TRBJ2-7; tentatively, D is TRBD1 or TRBD2 (5 bases each). Trimming removed 5 bases at V and 1 base at J, with 9 bases between. Germline V gene sequence: CDR1 MNHNY, CDR2 SVGAGI (reference sequence). The CDR3 extends over 13 amino acids. The CDR3 reads CASSRDRSYEQYF. The CDR3, as DNA: TGTGCCAGCAGTCGGGACCGGTCCTACGAGCAGTACTTC.

V is TRBV10-3 and J is TRBJ1-1; no clear D gene. Per the germline V gene, CDR1 is ENHRY and CDR2 is SYGVKD. The germline V and J ends were trimmed by 4 bases and 4 bases, with 10 bases remaining between them. This CDR3 is 13 amino acids long. The CDR3: CAISASLGTEAFF. CDR3 DNA: TGTGCCATCAGTGCCAGCTTGGGCACTGAAGCTTTCTTT.

In its sample, this clone was seen a few times. This chain links TRBV5-6 with TRBJ2-1; 8 bases fit TRBD2. The CDR3 is made up of 14 amino acids. In germline, CDR1 is SGHDT, CDR2 YYEEEE. Trimming cost V 2 bases and J 5 bases; bases outside gene matches: 3. The CDR3 DNA follows: TGTGCCAGCAGCTTAGCGGGGGTACACAATGAGCAGTTCTTC. Translated, it gives CASSLAGVHNEQFF.

Concerning this clone: This specimen includes other DNA sequences encoding the same CDR3. The rearrangement joins TRBV4-1 to TRBJ2-5, with D unclear. The CDR3 has 13 amino acids. V dropped 1 base and J dropped 0 bases, with 3 bases sitting between them. Germline values: CDR1 MGHRA, CDR2 YSYEKL. DNA of the CDR3: TGCGCCAGCAGCCAAGGCTACCAAGAGACCCAGTACTTC. This sequence encodes CASSQGYQETQYF.

V and J are TRBV30 and TRBJ2-2; D perhaps matches TRBD2 (7 bases). Germline CDR1 and CDR2: GTSNPN and SVGIG (reference sequence). Trimming left V 3 bases short and J 1 base short, with 12 bases between. The length of the CDR3 is 15 residues. CDR3: CAWRIGGRNTGELFF. CDR3 coding DNA: TGTGCCTGGAGAATCGGGGGGCGGAACACCGGGGAGCTGTTTTTT. Full variable domain (remainder filled in from reference TRBV30 and TRBJ2-2): SQTIHQWPATLVQPVGSPLSLECTVEGTSNPNLYWYRQAAGRGLQLLFYSVGIGQISSEVPQNLSASRPQDRQFILSSKKLLLSDSGFYLCAWRIGGRNTGELFFGEGSRLTVL.

The chain couples TRBV4-3 to TRBJ1-2; no definite D call. CDR1 is LGHNA, CDR2 YSLEER, per germline. Deletions cut 0 bases from V and 5 bases from J, with 13 bases between. This CDR3 is built from 15 residues. DNA for the CDR3: TGCGCCAGCAGCCAAGATCAATCCACAGTTTATGGCTACACCTTC. Protein sequence: CASSQDQSTVYGYTF.

The sample holds a few counts of this clone. The chain combines TRBV30 with TRBJ1-2; 7 bases agree with TRBD1. The trim removed 1 base at V and 10 bases at J, leaving 6 bases unmatched. The CDR3 consists of 12 residues. Germline CDR1 GTSNPN, CDR2 SVGIG (reference sequence). The CDR3 nucleotides read TGTGCCTGGAGTGCAGGGGGTAGTATCTACACCTTC. This codes for CAWSAGGSIYTF. The variable domain in full, with the rest retrieved from reference TRBV30 and TRBJ1-2, is SQTIHQWPATLVQPVGSPLSLECTVEGTSNPNLYWYRQAAGRGLQLLFYSVGIGQISSEVPQNLSASRPQDRQFILSSKKLLLSDSGFYLCAWSAGGSIYTFGSGTRLTVV.

This sequence joins TRBV5-4 and TRBJ2-1, with 10 bases fitting TRBD2. The germline gives CDR1 SGHNT, CDR2 YYREEE (reference sequence). The CDR3 is 16 amino acids. The V segment lost 4 bases and the J segment 7 bases; nucleotides outside the gene matches: 11. The CDR3 is CASSLPSGGAVNEQFF. Written as DNA, the CDR3 is TGTGCCAGCAGCCTCCCGAGCGGGGGGGCCGTAAATGAGCAGTTCTTC.

This clone is a singleton in its sample. The chain joins TRBV2 to TRBJ2-2; TRBD1 agrees at 10 bases. This CDR3 comprises 15 residues. The V gene's germline CDR1 is SNHLY and CDR2 FYNNEI. V lost 4 bases and J lost 4; bases outside the gene matches: 3. CDR3 sequence (DNA): TGTGCCAGCAGTGGAGGGGACAGGGGCACCGGGGAGCTGTTTTTT. The encoded protein is CASSGGDRGTGELFF.

The genes are TRBV5-1 and TRBJ2-5; D is perhaps TRBD2 (5 bases). Germline V gene lookup returns CDR1 SGHRS and CDR2 YFSETQ. CDR3 length: 13 amino acids. V was pared by 4 bases and J by 5 bases, with 12 bases between. The CDR3 loop is CASSPGWGETQYF. CDR3 in DNA: TGCGCCAGCAGCCCGGGGTGGGGTGAGACCCAGTACTTC.